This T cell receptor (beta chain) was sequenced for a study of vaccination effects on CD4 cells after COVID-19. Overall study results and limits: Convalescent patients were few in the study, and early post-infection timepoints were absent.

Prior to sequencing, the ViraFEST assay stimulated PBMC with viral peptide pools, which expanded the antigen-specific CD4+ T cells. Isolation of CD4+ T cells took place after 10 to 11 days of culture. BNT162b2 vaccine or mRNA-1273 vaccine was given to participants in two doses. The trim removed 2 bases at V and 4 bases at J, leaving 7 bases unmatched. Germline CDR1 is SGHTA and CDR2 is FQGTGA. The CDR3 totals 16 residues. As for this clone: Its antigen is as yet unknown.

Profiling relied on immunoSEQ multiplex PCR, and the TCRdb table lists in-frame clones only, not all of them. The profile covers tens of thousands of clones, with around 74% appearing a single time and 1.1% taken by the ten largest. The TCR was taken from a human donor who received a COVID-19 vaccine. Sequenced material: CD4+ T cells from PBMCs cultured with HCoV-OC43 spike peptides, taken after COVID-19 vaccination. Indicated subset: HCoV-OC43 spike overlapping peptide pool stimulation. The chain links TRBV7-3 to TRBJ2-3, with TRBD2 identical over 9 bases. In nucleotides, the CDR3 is TGTGCCAGCAGCTTACGAGCGGGGGGTACGCCAGATACGCAGTATTTT. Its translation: CASSLRAGGTPDTQYF.